These 30 T cell receptor beta chains were sequenced from one sample in a study of identical twins. MiXCR, applied by TCRdb to the 5' RACE reads, yields one record per CDR3 protein. The data show roughly 690,000 distinct CDR3 sequences, roughly 20% seen once. This sample also appeared in a second study, on T cells expressing NK-cell markers.

The sequenced sample consisted of PBMCs. These TCRs come from a woman younger than 35 in good health.

This clonotype was seen a few times. The chain is built from TRBV5-1 and TRBJ2-5; no definite D call. The CDR3 runs 13 residues. V gave up 6 bases and J gave up 0 bases, with 9 bases separating them. The germline V gene has CDR1 SGHRS and CDR2 YFSETQ. CDR3 coding DNA: TGCGCCAGCACCAGCGCTGACCAAGAGACCCAGTACTTC. Protein: CASTSADQETQYF. Together with reference TRBV5-1 and TRBJ2-5, the CDR3 gives the full variable domain: KAGVTQTPRYLIKTRGQQVTLSCSPISGHRSVSWYQQTPGQGLQFLFEYFSETQRNKGNFPGRFSGRQFSNSRSEMNVSTLELGDSALYLCASTSADQETQYFGPGTRLLVL.

The table lists this clonotype with many counts. The chain carries TRBV12-3 or TRBV12-4 and TRBJ2-5; possible D gene TRBD2, 5 bases. Trimming removed 5 bases from V and 4 bases from J, with 14 bases in between. The CDR3 sequence is 14 residues long. DNA of the CDR3: TGTGCCAGCAGTCCTAGGTACGAGGGAGAGACCCAGTACTTC. Residues: CASSPRYEGETQYF.

The V and J genes are TRBV7-3 and TRBJ1-1; 7 nucleotides match TRBD1. CDR1 and CDR2 (germline): SGHTA, FQGTGA. This CDR3 region has 17 residues. The junction had 10 bases not matched to a gene; V was cut back by 2 bases and J by 1 base. Written as DNA, the CDR3 is TGTGCCAGCAGCTTATATAGATATGACAGGGCGAACACTGAAGCTTTCTTT. Translation: CASSLYRYDRANTEAFF.

This clonotype was detected a few times. The rearrangement uses TRBV20-1 and TRBJ2-7; D tentatively fits TRBD1 or TRBD2 (5 bases each). V shed 4 bases and J shed 4 bases, with 17 bases lying between them. Germline CDR1 and CDR2: DFQATT and SNEGSKA (reference sequence). CDR3 length: 14 amino acids. CDR3 nucleotide sequence: TGCAGTGCTATCCCCATGGGGGTCTCTTACGAGCAGTACTTC. Translating gives CSAIPMGVSYEQYF.

This clonotype was picked up a small number of times. The chain has TRBV20-1 and TRBJ2-5; 8 nucleotides line up with TRBD2. The V and J ends lost 5 bases and 1 base, in that order; junction bases with no gene match: 6. The CDR3 is 14 residues long. In germline, CDR1 is DFQATT, CDR2 SNEGSKA (reference sequence). CDR3 DNA: TGCAGTGCTCACAAGCGGGGGTCCCAAGAGACCCAGTACTTC. Protein product: CSAHKRGSQETQYF.

The V call is TRBV6-1, the J call TRBJ2-2; D is possibly TRBD2 (6 bases). V was shortened by 7 bases and J by 0 bases, with 12 bases between the two germline ends. CDR3 size: 15 residues. The germline V gene has CDR1 MNHNS and CDR2 SASEGT. CDR3 region: CASTGRTSNTGELFF. CDR3 bases: TGTGCCAGCACTGGGAGGACTTCGAACACCGGGGAGCTGTTTTTT.

This clonotype appeared a few times. The chain employs TRBV6-1 and TRBJ2-7, with 9 bases that match TRBD1. This CDR3 region has 15 residues. Germline V gives CDR1 MNHNS, CDR2 SASEGT. V was clipped by 6 bases and J by 2 bases; unmatched bases: 8. CDR3 in DNA: TGTGCCAGCAGAGACATGGGGACAGGGCCCTACGAGCAGTACTTC. Protein product: CASRDMGTGPYEQYF.

A few counts support this clonotype. V usage is TRBV15 and J usage is TRBJ2-7; tentative D call: TRBD1 (5 bases). The germline V gene encodes CDR1 LNHNV and CDR2 YYDKDF (reference sequence). V was cut by 1 base and J by 2 bases, with 6 bases left in between. This CDR3 has 13 amino acids. CDR3 coding DNA: TGTGCCACCAGCAGAGGGACAACCTACGAGCAGTACTTC. This sequence encodes CATSRGTTYEQYF.

The chain combines TRBV6-6 with TRBJ2-1; D is perhaps TRBD2 (6 bases). This CDR3 region has 15 residues. Germline assignment: CDR1 MNHNY and CDR2 SVGAGI (reference sequence). Trimming removed 6 bases from V and 3 bases from J, with 15 bases in between. In nucleotides, the CDR3 is TGTGCCAGCAGGCCCTCCGGGACTGGCTACAATGAGCAGTTCTTC. This sequence encodes CASRPSGTGYNEQFF.

This chain links TRBV27 with TRBJ2-3; D uncertain. The germline V and J ends were trimmed by 5 bases and 8 bases, with 11 bases remaining between them. This CDR3 contains 12 residues. The germline CDR1 and CDR2 sequences are MNHEY and SMNVEV (reference sequence). The chain's CDR3 is CASSRRLGTQYF. The CDR3 coding sequence is TGTGCCAGCAGTAGGCGACTTGGTACGCAGTATTTT.

This clonotype was observed a handful of times. CDR3 DNA: TGTGCCAGCAGCAGATCGGGACTAGAGATGGAGACCCAGTACTTC. It encodes CASSRSGLEMETQYF. The chain is built from TRBV5-5 and TRBJ2-5; the match to TRBD2 covers 8 bases. Germline CDR1 SGHKS, CDR2 YYEKEE (reference sequence). CDR3 length: 15 residues. V shed 4 bases, J shed 5 bases, and the junction held 10 bases outside the gene matches. The whole variable domain, filled in from reference TRBV5-5 and TRBJ2-5, reads DAGVTQSPTHLIKTRGQQVTLRCSPISGHKSVSWYQQVLGQGPQFIFQYYEKEERGRGNFPDRFSARQFPNYSSELNVNALLLGDSALYLCASSRSGLEMETQYFGPGTRLLVL.

The rearrangement links TRBV5-1 to TRBJ2-5; 11 nucleotides agree with TRBD2. The CDR3 contains 15 residues. CDR1 SGHRS and CDR2 YFSETQ come from the germline V gene. V lost 3 bases and J lost 0; bases outside the gene matches: 1. DNA for the CDR3: TGCGCCAGCAGCTCTAGCGGGGGGAACCAAGAGACCCAGTACTTC. Protein product: CASSSSGGNQETQYF.

The table lists this clonotype with a few counts. The J gene is TRBJ1-1, the V gene TRBV20-1; a weak D match, TRBD1 (6 bases). Trimming cost V 3 bases and J 4 bases, with 18 bases left between them. Germline loops: CDR1 DFQATT, CDR2 SNEGSKA (reference sequence). The CDR3 totals 15 residues. Here the CDR3 DNA reads TGCAGTGCTAGGGGGGGGGCGCTTTTAATCACTGAAGCTTTCTTT. It specifies CSARGGALLITEAFF.

This clonotype appeared a few times. The chain joins TRBV12-3 or TRBV12-4 to TRBJ2-1; TRBD2 aligns across 7 bases. The CDR3 has 14 amino acids. V lost 4 bases and J lost 4; bases outside the gene matches: 4. In nucleotides, the CDR3 is TGTGCCAGCAGTTACCAGGGAGGGTACAATGAGCAGTTCTTC. Protein sequence: CASSYQGGYNEQFF.

This clonotype was seen more than once but under ten times. The V call is TRBV20-1, the J call TRBJ2-5; the match to TRBD1 covers 7 bases. The V segment lost 4 bases and the J segment 4 bases; nucleotides outside the gene matches: 3. The CDR3 is made up of 12 amino acids. Germline V gene data show CDR1 as DFQATT and CDR2 as SNEGSKA (reference sequence). The CDR3 here is CSAIGGGETQYF. DNA for the CDR3: TGCAGTGCTATAGGGGGCGGAGAGACCCAGTACTTC.

This chain links TRBV15 with TRBJ2-3; a weak D match, TRBD2 (5 bases). This CDR3 is built from 16 residues. V was clipped by 2 bases and J by 0 bases, with 12 bases between them. Germline V lookup: CDR1 LNHNV, CDR2 YYDKDF (reference sequence). The CDR3 reads CATSRPLADSTDTQYF. DNA for the CDR3: TGTGCCACCAGCAGACCGCTAGCTGATAGCACAGATACGCAGTATTTT.

This clonotype was seen many times. The rearrangement joins TRBV4-1 to TRBJ1-3, with D unresolved. In germline, CDR1 is MGHRA, CDR2 YSYEKL. Trimming left V 0 bases short and J 5 bases short, with 8 bases between. This CDR3 comprises 14 residues. CDR3 nucleotide sequence: TGCGCCAGCAGCCAAGAGGGAACCAGAAACACCATATATTTT. Translation gives CASSQEGTRNTIYF.

The table lists this clonotype with a few counts. The genes are TRBV14 and TRBJ1-5; D possibly corresponds to TRBD1 (6 bases). Germline CDR1 reads SGHDN; CDR2 reads FVKESK. The CDR3 extends over 13 amino acids. Trimming removed 0 bases at V and 11 bases at J, with 11 bases between. The CDR3 region has the DNA TGTGCCAGCAGCCAAGAGGAGGGGGGGACCCAGCATTTT. This translates into CASSQEEGGTQHF.

This clonotype turned up a few times. V usage is TRBV7-2 and J usage is TRBJ2-7, with unresolved D. The germline V gene has CDR1 SGHTA and CDR2 FQGNSA. The CDR3 length is 15 residues. V was clipped by 2 bases and J by 3 bases, with 14 bases between them. The CDR3 DNA sequence: TGTGCCAGCAGCTTAACGTCAGGAACCATCTACGAGCAGTACTTC. It yields the protein CASSLTSGTIYEQYF.

This clonotype has a handful of counts. The chain carries TRBV27 and TRBJ2-3; D gene unclear. This CDR3 has 13 residues. V dropped 5 bases and J dropped 0 bases, with 6 bases sitting between them. The germline V gene encodes CDR1 MNHEY and CDR2 SMNVEV (reference sequence). CDR3 in DNA: TGTGCCAGCAGTATCTCTAGCACAGATACGCAGTATTTT. Amino acids: CASSISSTDTQYF.

The chain uses TRBV5-1 and TRBJ1-2; D is uncertain. The CDR3 runs to 14 residues. The V end lost 4 bases, the J end lost 4 bases, and 14 bases lay between the germline ends. Germline assignment: CDR1 SGHRS and CDR2 YFSETQ. The CDR3 loop reads CASSASGSGYGYTF. Here the CDR3 DNA reads TGCGCCAGCAGCGCGTCCGGGTCGGGCTATGGCTACACCTTC.

The chain carries TRBV5-6 and TRBJ2-7, with 9 bases identical to TRBD2. Germline values: CDR1 SGHDT, CDR2 YYEEEE. The CDR3 has 14 residues. J was trimmed by 3 bases and V by 9 bases; bases with no gene match: 10. Here the CDR3 reads CAMSPGTSFYEQYF. CDR3 DNA: TGTGCCATGAGCCCCGGGACTAGCTTCTACGAGCAGTACTTC.

There are a few counts of this clonotype. CDR3 residues: CASRPNTFDNEKLFF. The DNA of the CDR3 is TGTGCCAGCAGACCCAACACGTTTGATAACGAAAAACTGTTTTTT. The V call is TRBV12-3 or TRBV12-4, the J call TRBJ1-4; D is unresolved. Trimming removed 6 bases from V and 8 bases from J, with 19 bases in between. The CDR3 runs to 15 residues.

This chain links TRBV20-1 with TRBJ1-2; 12 positions agree with TRBD1. V lost 3 bases to trimming and J lost 7 bases; unmatched junction nucleotides: 6. The V gene's germline CDR1 is DFQATT and CDR2 SNEGSKA (reference sequence). CDR3 size: 14 residues. The CDR3 nucleotides read TGCAGTGCTAGGCCGGGACAGGGGGCGGTTGGCTACACCTTC. Translated: CSARPGQGAVGYTF.

V usage is TRBV9 and J usage is TRBJ1-1; D remains ambiguous. V lost 0 bases and J 3 bases, leaving 6 bases between the germline ends. The germline gives CDR1 SGDLS, CDR2 YYNGEE. CDR3 length equals 13 residues. The CDR3 DNA reads TGTGCCAGCAGCGTAGAGGACCACACTGAAGCTTTCTTT. As protein: CASSVEDHTEAFF.

The chain links TRBV7-9 to TRBJ1-2; D is unresolved. CDR1 and CDR2 (germline): SEHNR, FQNEAQ (reference sequence). There are 15 residues in the CDR3. V was pared by 6 bases and J by 4 bases, with 18 bases between. The CDR3 DNA sequence: TGTGCCAGCAGTCTCGGAGTCAGCCGTTTCTATGGCTACACCTTC. Its translation is CASSLGVSRFYGYTF.

This clonotype appeared a few times. CDR3 loop: CASTNSGANVLTF. The CDR3 DNA reads as TGTGCCAGCACTAACTCTGGGGCCAACGTCCTGACTTTC. The rearrangement joins TRBV12-3 or TRBV12-4 to TRBJ2-6; D gene unclear. V gave up 7 bases and J gave up 0 bases, with 4 bases separating them. The CDR3 length is 13 residues.

This clonotype has a handful of counts. V is TRBV5-1 and J is TRBJ2-1; TRBD2 matches 8 bases. This CDR3 has 15 amino acids. J was trimmed by 10 bases and V by 4 bases; bases with no gene match: 13. Germline CDR1 and CDR2: SGHRS and YFSETQ. The DNA of the CDR3 is TGCGCCAGCAGCCCGGTCCCGGGACTAGGTTGGGAGCAGTTCTTC. Its protein product is CASSPVPGLGWEQFF.

The rearrangement uses TRBV19 and TRBJ1-2, with a weak D call TRBD1 (6 bases). Germline values: CDR1 LNHDA, CDR2 SQIVND (reference sequence). There are 13 residues in the CDR3. Deletions cut 3 bases from V and 4 bases from J, with 9 bases between. In DNA, the CDR3 is TGTGCCAGTAGTATCTGGGGGCCCTATGGCTACACCTTC. It is translated as CASSIWGPYGYTF.

V is TRBV6-2 or TRBV6-3 and J is TRBJ2-1; perhaps TRBD1 as D (8 bases). V lost 1 base, J lost 7 bases, and 11 bases lay in between. The CDR3 sequence is 14 residues long. Germline CDR1 reads MNHEY; CDR2 reads SVGEGT. CDR3 protein: CASSYLQGGNEQFF. In DNA form, the CDR3 reads TGTGCCAGCAGTTACTTACAGGGGGGGAATGAGCAGTTCTTC.